This section outlines one T cell receptor (beta chain) sequence together with its context. Antigen: not known. The data were obtained in a study of T cells after yellow fever vaccination. Study-level results: Peak timing came faster in the weaker secondary response, day 5 versus 15. There was a possibility that FACS-sorted repertoires contained abundant clonotypes contaminating from the bulk population. Reappearance after the booster was observed for most primary-vaccination clones (96% CD4, about 91% CD8).

UMIs and a universal primer site were added when TCR cDNA was made by 5'RACE template switching. Each CDR3 protein is one row after TCRdb ran MiXCR on the 5' RACE reads. The table includes roughly 190,000 distinct CDR3 sequences, more than 9.5% detected once. CDR1 and CDR2 from the germline V gene are SNHLY and FYNNEI. With V trimmed by 2 bases and J by 3 bases, 13 bases remained unmatched. The CDR3 extends over 19 amino acids. V gene TRBV2 combines with J gene TRBJ2-2; 9 bases fit TRBD2. This material consisted of CD8+ T cells sorted from PBMCs, taken 15 days after the yellow fever booster vaccination. The receptor's source is a man between 18 and 35 years old who received the YFV17D yellow fever vaccine. For the CDR3, the DNA is TGTGCCAGCAGTGAAAGTGGCGGGGGGGCCCTCTCGGACACCGGGGAGCTGTTTTTT. This encodes CASSESGGGALSDTGELFF.